A single sample is the source of the 2 T cell receptor beta chains below, sequenced in a study of control samples from healthy donors and cancer patients. TCRdb's copy holds only in-frame clones and misses some; the assay was immunoSEQ multiplex PCR. This table has 150,000 or so clones, 85% to 90% appearing once. Sequencing used blood. The receptors here all came from a man younger than 30 in good health.

The chain is built from TRBV28 and TRBJ1-2; TRBD1 might be the D (6 bases). The germline V gene encodes CDR1 MDHEN and CDR2 SYDVKM. V was trimmed by 9 bases and J by 4 bases, leaving 15 bases between them. The CDR3 sequence is 13 residues long. CDR3 coding DNA: TGTGCCAGTCTTGACAGGATGGGCTATGGCTACACCTTC. Protein sequence: CASLDRMGYGYTF.

The rearrangement joins TRBV9 to TRBJ2-4; TRBD1 agrees at 8 bases. Losses at the gene ends were 4 bases for V and 8 bases for J; bases not matched to a gene: 11. CDR1 SGDLS and CDR2 YYNGEE come from the germline V gene. The CDR3 has 15 residues. CDR3: CASSTVDRVGDIQYF. The CDR3 nucleotides are TGTGCCAGCAGCACCGTGGACAGGGTCGGGGACATTCAGTACTTC.